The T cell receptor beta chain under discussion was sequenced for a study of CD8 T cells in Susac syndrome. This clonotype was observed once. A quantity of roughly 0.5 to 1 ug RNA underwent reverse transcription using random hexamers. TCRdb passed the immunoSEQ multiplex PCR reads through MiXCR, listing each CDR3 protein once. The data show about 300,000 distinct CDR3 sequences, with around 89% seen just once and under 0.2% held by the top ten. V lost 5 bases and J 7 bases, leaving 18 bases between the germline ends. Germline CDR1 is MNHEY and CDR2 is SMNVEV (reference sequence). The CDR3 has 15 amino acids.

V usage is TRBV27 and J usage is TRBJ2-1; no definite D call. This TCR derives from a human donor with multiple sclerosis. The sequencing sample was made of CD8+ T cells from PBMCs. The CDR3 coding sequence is TGTGCCAGCAGTCCGCTACCGGGCTCCGTAAATGAGCAGTTCTTC. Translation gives CASSPLPGSVNEQFF.